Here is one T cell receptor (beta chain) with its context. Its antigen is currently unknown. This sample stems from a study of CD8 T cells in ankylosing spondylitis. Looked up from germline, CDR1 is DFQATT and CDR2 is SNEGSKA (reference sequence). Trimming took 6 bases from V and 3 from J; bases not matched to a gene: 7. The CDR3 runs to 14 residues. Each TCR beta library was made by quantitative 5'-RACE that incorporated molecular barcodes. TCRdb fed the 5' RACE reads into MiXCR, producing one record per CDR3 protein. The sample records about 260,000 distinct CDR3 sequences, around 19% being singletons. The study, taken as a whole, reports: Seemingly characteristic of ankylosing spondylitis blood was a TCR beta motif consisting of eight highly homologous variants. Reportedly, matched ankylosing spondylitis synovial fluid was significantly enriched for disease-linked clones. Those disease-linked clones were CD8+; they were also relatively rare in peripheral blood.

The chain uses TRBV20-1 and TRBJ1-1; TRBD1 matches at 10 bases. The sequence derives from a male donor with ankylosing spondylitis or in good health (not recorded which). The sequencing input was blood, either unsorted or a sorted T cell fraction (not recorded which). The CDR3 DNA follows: TGCAGTGCCGACCCCGGGACAGGGGACACTGAAGCTTTCTTT. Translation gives CSADPGTGDTEAFF.